This is a list of T cell receptor beta chains from one sample in a study of regulatory T cells in long-lasting Graves disease. TCRdb re-analysed the multiplex PCR reads in MiXCR, keeping a single row per CDR3 protein. The repertoire holds roughly 260,000 distinct CDR3 sequences, around 19% seen once, with 12% to 15% in the top ten. These data also featured in a second study, about T cells in Graves' hyperthyroidism and ophthalmopathy.

Specimen: peripheral blood mononuclear cells (PBMCs), collected at new diagnosis, from a patient treated with antithyroid drugs. The receptors derive from a woman aged 25 to 39 with Graves disease. CDR3s include the opening cysteine and the closing phenylalanine or tryptophan. A D gene is named only where the DNA matches it firmly. The size entry is marked missing in some rows and otherwise reads once, few, many or a size class.

cdr3_nt | cdr3_aa | v_call | d_call | clone_size | cdr3_length | j_call
TGTGCCAGCAGCTTAAGGTACAGGTCCGATGAGCAGTTCTTC | CASSLRYRSDEQFF | TRBV13 | NA | many | 14 | TRBJ2-1
TGTGCCAGTAGTGTACAGGGGCGAGGGGAACTGTTTTTT | CASSVQGRGELFF | TRBV19 | TRBD1 | many | 13 | TRBJ1-4
TGTGCCAGCAGTTTATCAGCGGGGGGCTACAATGAGCAGTTCTTC | CASSLSAGGYNEQFF | TRBV12-3/TRBV12-4 | TRBD2 | many | 15 | TRBJ2-1
TGTGCCAGTAGTATTCAGGGAATGAACACTGAAGCTTTCTTT | CASSIQGMNTEAFF | TRBV19 | NA | NA | 14 | TRBJ1-1
TGTGCCAGCAGCCCGGAGGGACAGGGCACTGAAGCTTTCTTT | CASSPEGQGTEAFF | TRBV5-5 | TRBD1 | many | 14 | TRBJ1-1
TGTGCCTGGAGCGGAGGACAGGGGTCGTTTGGCTACACCTTC | CAWSGGQGSFGYTF | TRBV30 | TRBD1 | few | 14 | TRBJ1-2
TGTGCCAGCAGCTTGGAGCCGGGGCAAGAGACCCAGTACTTC | CASSLEPGQETQYF | TRBV5-1 | NA | many | 14 | TRBJ2-5
TGTGCCAGCGTATTTCCCAAAGCAGGGAACACCGGGGAGCTGTTTTTT | CASVFPKAGNTGELFF | TRBV6-1 | NA | many | 16 | TRBJ2-2
TGTGCCAGCAGTTACGGGGACAGGGAAAGTCAGCCCCAGCATTTT | CASSYGDRESQPQHF | TRBV6-5 | TRBD1 | many | 15 | TRBJ1-5
TGTGCCACCAGCAATTACGGGATGTCCTATAATTCACCCCTCCACTTT | CATSNYGMSYNSPLHF | TRBV15 | NA | few | 16 | TRBJ1-6
TGTGCCAGTAGAGGTGGACAGAATGGCTACACCTTC | CASRGGQNGYTF | TRBV19 | NA | many | 12 | TRBJ1-2
TGCGCCAGCAGCCAGACCGTAGACAGGGACGAGCAGTACTTC | CASSQTVDRDEQYF | TRBV4-1 | TRBD1 | many | 14 | TRBJ2-7
TGCAGTGCTAGAGATTTGGGCGGGGCGATCTCCTACAATGAGCAGTTCTTC | CSARDLGGAISYNEQFF | TRBV20-1 | NA | many | 17 | TRBJ2-1
TGTGCCAGCAGCTTACGAGGGCGAGGGACCGGGGAGCTGTTTTTT | CASSLRGRGTGELFF | TRBV11-2 | NA | many | 15 | TRBJ2-2
TGTGCCAGCAGCTTGACTAGCGGGGGGGCGCGAAACATTCAGTACTTC | CASSLTSGGARNIQYF | TRBV5-5 | TRBD2 | NA | 16 | TRBJ2-4
TGCAGTGTCCCAGGCGGCAGGACTGAAGCTTTCTTT | CSVPGGRTEAFF | TRBV20-1 | NA | many | 12 | TRBJ1-1
TGCGCCAGCAGCCCAGGGAGCCCGTCGAACCCCCTCTACGAGCAGTACTTC | CASSPGSPSNPLYEQYF | TRBV5-1 | NA | many | 17 | TRBJ2-7
TGTGCCAGCAGCTTGGTAGACCGAGGGTATGCTTTCTTT | CASSLVDRGYAFF | TRBV5-4 | NA | few | 13 | TRBJ1-1
TGTGCCAGCAGTTTTTCGACTAGCGAGAACACCGGGGAGCTGTTTTTT | CASSFSTSENTGELFF | TRBV28 | TRBD2 | NA | 16 | TRBJ2-2
TGCAGTGCTAGTAGCGGGACAGGGGTGCGTAATTCACCCCTCCACTTT | CSASSGTGVRNSPLHF | TRBV20-1 | TRBD1 | many | 16 | TRBJ1-6
TGTGCCAGCAGCTACGATATCAGGGGGAACACTGAAGCTTTCTTT | CASSYDIRGNTEAFF | TRBV5-6 | NA | many | 15 | TRBJ1-1
TGTGCCAGCAGTCTACTCGGGACAGGCTCTGCCTCCTACGAGCAGTACTTC | CASSLLGTGSASYEQYF | TRBV3-1 | TRBD1 | many | 17 | TRBJ2-7
TGTGCCAGCAGTGAGACAGGGCCTAATGAAAAACTGTTTTTT | CASSETGPNEKLFF | TRBV6-1 | TRBD1 | many | 14 | TRBJ1-4
TGTGCCAGCAGTTATGACAATGAGCAGTTCTTC | CASSYDNEQFF | TRBV2 | NA | many | 11 | TRBJ2-1
TGTGCCAGCAGCCGGCGGGGATCCAACGTCCTGACTTTC | CASSRRGSNVLTF | TRBV3-1 | NA | many | 13 | TRBJ2-6
TGCAGCGCCGGGACAGCCACAGATACGCAGTATTTT | CSAGTATDTQYF | TRBV29-1 | TRBD1 | many | 12 | TRBJ2-3
TGTGCCAGCAGTACCCGACAGAGGAATTCACCCCTCCACTTT | CASSTRQRNSPLHF | TRBV6-1 | NA | few | 14 | TRBJ1-6
TGTGCCAGCAGGACACGCTCCTACAATGAGCAGTTCTTC | CASRTRSYNEQFF | TRBV2 | NA | few | 13 | TRBJ2-1
TGTGCCACCCAGGGGGCGGATTGGACCGGGGAGCTGTTTTTT | CATQGADWTGELFF | TRBV19 | TRBD1 | few | 14 | TRBJ2-2
TGCGCCAGCAGCCACCAAGTTGCCGGGGCCTACGAGCAGTACTTC | CASSHQVAGAYEQYF | TRBV5-1 | NA | few | 15 | TRBJ2-7
TGTGCCAGCAGCTTAGTGACAGTGCTCAACTATGGCTACACCTTC | CASSLVTVLNYGYTF | TRBV7-9 | NA | NA | 15 | TRBJ1-2
TGTGCCAGCAGGTGGGGGGATACGCAGTATTTT | CASRWGDTQYF | TRBV2 | NA | many | 11 | TRBJ2-3
TGTGCCAGCAGATCCGGGACAGGGATCTTTCAGCCCCAGCATTTT | CASRSGTGIFQPQHF | TRBV12-3/TRBV12-4 | TRBD1 | many | 15 | TRBJ1-5
TGCGCCAGCAGCCGAGTACCTCAACTAGCGGGGGGGCACAATGAGCAGTTCTTC | CASSRVPQLAGGHNEQFF | TRBV4-1 | TRBD2 | few | 18 | TRBJ2-1
TGTGCCAGCAGTTACACCCCCCAGGATAGCTCCTACGAGCAGTACTTC | CASSYTPQDSSYEQYF | TRBV6-5 | NA | many | 16 | TRBJ2-7
TGTGCCAGCAGCGTTTCTCCGCCAAACACCATATATTTT | CASSVSPPNTIYF | TRBV9 | NA | NA | 13 | TRBJ1-3
TGTGCCAGCGGGCGGGGGGGCACCGGGGAGCTGTTTTTT | CASGRGGTGELFF | TRBV6-1 | TRBD2 | few | 13 | TRBJ2-2
TGTGCCAGCAGAGTCTTCCAGGGTCAGCCCCAGCATTTT | CASRVFQGQPQHF | TRBV6-1 | NA | few | 13 | TRBJ1-5
TGTGCCAGCAGCTTTCCCCAGGGGGTCCCCTACGAGCAGTACTTC | CASSFPQGVPYEQYF | TRBV5-8 | TRBD1 | many | 15 | TRBJ2-7
TGTGCCAGCAGTGAAGGGCACCCCGGGACCCAGTACTTC | CASSEGHPGTQYF | TRBV6-1 | NA | NA | 13 | TRBJ2-5
TGTGCCAGCAGTTTAAGGGTTGAAAAACTGTTTTTT | CASSLRVEKLFF | TRBV28 | NA | many | 12 | TRBJ1-4
TGTGCCAGCAGTTTAGATGAAGGCAGGGCCCCTGAAGCTTTCTTT | CASSLDEGRAPEAFF | TRBV12-3/TRBV12-4 | NA | many | 15 | TRBJ1-1
TGCAGTGCTGAGGCAGGGTCTGGGGCCAACGTCCTGACTTTC | CSAEAGSGANVLTF | TRBV20-1 | NA | many | 14 | TRBJ2-6
TGTGCCAGCAGTATTGGCGTATGGGGGGCTGGAAACACCATATATTTT | CASSIGVWGAGNTIYF | TRBV6-2/TRBV6-3 | NA | NA | 16 | TRBJ1-3
TGCGCCAGCAGCTCCACAGGGGCGGGGGGACAAGAGACCCAGTACTTC | CASSSTGAGGQETQYF | TRBV5-1 | NA | few | 16 | TRBJ2-5
TGTGCCAGCAGCATCGGACGAATTGAGCAGTTCTTC | CASSIGRIEQFF | TRBV5-6 | NA | many | 12 | TRBJ2-1
TGCAGTGCTAGAGAGACTTCCAGGGGGGGAGAGACCCAGTACTTC | CSARETSRGGETQYF | TRBV20-1 | NA | many | 15 | TRBJ2-5
TGTGCCAGCAGCCGACAGGGTCCCACCCACTATGGCTACACCTTC | CASSRQGPTHYGYTF | TRBV6-1 | TRBD1 | NA | 15 | TRBJ1-2
TGTGCCAGCAGCCAAGCGGGGGGGCAGTCTAATGAGCAGTTCTTC | CASSQAGGQSNEQFF | TRBV3-1 | TRBD2 | NA | 15 | TRBJ2-1
TGTGCCAGCAGCAATGGACTCAACAATGAGCAGTTCTTC | CASSNGLNNEQFF | TRBV11-2 | NA | NA | 13 | TRBJ2-1
TGTGCCAGCAGCCACAGGGTAGATCGCACTGAAGCTTTCTTT | CASSHRVDRTEAFF | TRBV6-1 | NA | many | 14 | TRBJ1-1
TGCGCCAGCAGTGAGGGCCTGAGCTCCTACAATGAGCAGTTCTTC | CASSEGLSSYNEQFF | TRBV10-2 | NA | many | 15 | TRBJ2-1
TGCAGTGCTAGGAAAGCGCAGGGGGATTCATATGGCTACACCTTC | CSARKAQGDSYGYTF | TRBV20-1 | TRBD1 | many | 15 | TRBJ1-2
TGTGCCGGCAGACGCGGGGCTTCAGATACGCAGTATTTT | CAGRRGASDTQYF | TRBV3-1 | NA | NA | 13 | TRBJ2-3
TGTGCCAGCATCTGGCAGGCTGGGGCCAACGTCCTGACTTTC | CASIWQAGANVLTF | TRBV5-5 | NA | many | 14 | TRBJ2-6
TGTGCCACCGCATTTAGGTCGGACGCTGAAGCTTTCTTT | CATAFRSDAEAFF | TRBV24-1 | NA | NA | 13 | TRBJ1-1
TGCAGTGCTAGACAAACCGGTGCAGGGGAAGGCTACACCTTC | CSARQTGAGEGYTF | TRBV20-1 | NA | many | 14 | TRBJ1-2
TGTGCCAGCAGTTTTGGTAGGGGAGTGTACACTGAAGCTTTCTTT | CASSFGRGVYTEAFF | TRBV12-3/TRBV12-4 | NA | many | 15 | TRBJ1-1
TGTGCCACCAGCTTCCAGCGGGGGACCACAGATACGCAGTATTTT | CATSFQRGTTDTQYF | TRBV15 | TRBD2 | NA | 15 | TRBJ2-3